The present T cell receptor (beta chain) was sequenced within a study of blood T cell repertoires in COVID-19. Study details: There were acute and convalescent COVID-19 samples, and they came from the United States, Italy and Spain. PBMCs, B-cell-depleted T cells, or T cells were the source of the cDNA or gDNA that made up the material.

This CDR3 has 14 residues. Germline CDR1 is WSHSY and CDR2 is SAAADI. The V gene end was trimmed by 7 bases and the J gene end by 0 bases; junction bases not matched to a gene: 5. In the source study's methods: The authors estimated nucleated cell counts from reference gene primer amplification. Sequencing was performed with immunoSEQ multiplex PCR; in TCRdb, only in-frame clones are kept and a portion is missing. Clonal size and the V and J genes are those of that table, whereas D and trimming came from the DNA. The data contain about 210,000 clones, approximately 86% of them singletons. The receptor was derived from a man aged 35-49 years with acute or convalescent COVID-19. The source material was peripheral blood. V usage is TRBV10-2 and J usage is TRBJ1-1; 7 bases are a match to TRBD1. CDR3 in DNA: TGCGCCAGCATACAGACAGGGATGAACACTGAAGCTTTCTTT. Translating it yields CASIQTGMNTEAFF.